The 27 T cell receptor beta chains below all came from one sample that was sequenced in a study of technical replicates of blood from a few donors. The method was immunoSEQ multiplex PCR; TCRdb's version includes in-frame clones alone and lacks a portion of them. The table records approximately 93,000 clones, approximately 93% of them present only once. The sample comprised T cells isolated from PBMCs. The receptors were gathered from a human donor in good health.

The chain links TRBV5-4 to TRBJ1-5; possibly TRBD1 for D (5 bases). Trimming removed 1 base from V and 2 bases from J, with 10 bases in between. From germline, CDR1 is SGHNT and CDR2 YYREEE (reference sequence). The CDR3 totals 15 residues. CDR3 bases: TGTGCCAGCAGCTTGTGGGGCAGGGGCAATCAGCCCCAGCATTTT. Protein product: CASSLWGRGNQPQHF. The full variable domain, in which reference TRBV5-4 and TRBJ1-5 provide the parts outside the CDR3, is ETGVTQSPTHLIKTRGQQVTLRCSSQSGHNTVSWYQQALGQGPQFIFQYYREEENGRGNFPPRFSGLQFPNYSSELNVNALELDDSALYLCASSLWGRGNQPQHFGDGTRLSIL.

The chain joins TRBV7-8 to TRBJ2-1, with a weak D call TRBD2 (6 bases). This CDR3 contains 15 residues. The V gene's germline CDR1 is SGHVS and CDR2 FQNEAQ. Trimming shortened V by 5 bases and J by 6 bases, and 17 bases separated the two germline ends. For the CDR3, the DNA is TGTGCCAGCAGCCGAACCGGGACTGCCGGCAATGAGCAGTTCTTC. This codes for CASSRTGTAGNEQFF. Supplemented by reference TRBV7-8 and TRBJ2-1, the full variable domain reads GAGVSQSPRYKVAKRGQDVALRCDPISGHVSLFWYQQALGQGPEFLTYFQNEAQLDKSGLPSDRFFAERPEGSVSTLKIQRTQQEDSAVYLCASSRTGTAGNEQFFGPGTRLTVL.

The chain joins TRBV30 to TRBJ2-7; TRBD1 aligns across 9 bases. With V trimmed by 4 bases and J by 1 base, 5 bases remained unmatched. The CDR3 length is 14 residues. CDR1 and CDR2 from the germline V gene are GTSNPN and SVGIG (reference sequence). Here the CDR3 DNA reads TGTGCCTGGAAAGCTGACAGGGGGTCCTACGAGCAGTACTTC. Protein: CAWKADRGSYEQYF. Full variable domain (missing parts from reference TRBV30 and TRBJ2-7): SQTIHQWPATLVQPVGSPLSLECTVEGTSNPNLYWYRQAAGRGLQLLFYSVGIGQISSEVPQNLSASRPQDRQFILSSKKLLLSDSGFYLCAWKADRGSYEQYFGPGTRLTVT.

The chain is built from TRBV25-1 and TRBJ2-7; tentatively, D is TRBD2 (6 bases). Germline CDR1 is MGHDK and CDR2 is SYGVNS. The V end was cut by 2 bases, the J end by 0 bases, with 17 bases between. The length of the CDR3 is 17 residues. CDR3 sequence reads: CASSEPGLRYTSYEQYF. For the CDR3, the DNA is TGTGCCAGCAGTGAACCGGGACTCAGATACACCTCCTACGAGCAGTACTTC.

CDR3 in amino acids: CASNRDRREYEQYF. The CDR3 nucleotides read TGTGCCAGCAACCGGGACAGGAGGGAGTACGAGCAGTACTTC. The gene calls are TRBV7-2 and TRBJ2-7; TRBD1 aligns across 8 bases. CDR3 length: 14 residues. From germline, CDR1 is SGHTA and CDR2 FQGNSA. V shed 7 bases, J shed 4 bases, and the junction held 9 bases outside the gene matches.

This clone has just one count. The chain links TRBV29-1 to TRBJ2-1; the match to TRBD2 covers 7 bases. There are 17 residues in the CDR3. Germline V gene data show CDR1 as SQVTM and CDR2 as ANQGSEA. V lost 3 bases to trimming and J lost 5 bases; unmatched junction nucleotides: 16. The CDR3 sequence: CSVDPRLATNSNNEQFF. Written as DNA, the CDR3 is TGCAGCGTTGACCCGAGACTAGCAACTAACTCGAACAATGAGCAGTTCTTC.

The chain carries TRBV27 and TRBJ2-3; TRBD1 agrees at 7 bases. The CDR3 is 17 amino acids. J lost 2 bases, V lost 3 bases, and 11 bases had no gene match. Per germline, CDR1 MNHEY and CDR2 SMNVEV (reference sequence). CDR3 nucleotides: TGTGCCAGCAGTTTGGGACCGACAGGGATAATCACAGATACGCAGTATTTT. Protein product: CASSLGPTGIITDTQYF.

The CDR3 DNA follows: TGTGCCTGGAGAGGCCTCTTACTAGCGGGAATCACAGATACGCAGTATTTT. It specifies CAWRGLLLAGITDTQYF. The rearrangement links TRBV30 to TRBJ2-3, with 10 bases lining up with TRBD2. V was pared by 3 bases and J by 2 bases, with 11 bases of the junction left unmatched. The CDR3 totals 17 residues. CDR1 is GTSNPN, CDR2 SVGIG, per germline (reference sequence).

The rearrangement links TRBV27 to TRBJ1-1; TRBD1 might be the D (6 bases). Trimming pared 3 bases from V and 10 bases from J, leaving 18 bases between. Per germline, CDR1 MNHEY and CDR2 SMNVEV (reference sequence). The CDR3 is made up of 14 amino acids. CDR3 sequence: CASSLGAGSIGAFF. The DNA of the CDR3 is TGTGCCAGCAGTTTGGGGGCCGGCAGCATAGGAGCTTTCTTT.

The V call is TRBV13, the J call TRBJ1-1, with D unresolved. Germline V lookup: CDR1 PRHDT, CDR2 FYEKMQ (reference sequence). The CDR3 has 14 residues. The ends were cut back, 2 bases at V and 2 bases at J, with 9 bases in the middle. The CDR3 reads CASSLNHYNTEAFF. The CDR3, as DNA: TGTGCCAGCAGCTTAAATCACTATAACACTGAAGCTTTCTTT.

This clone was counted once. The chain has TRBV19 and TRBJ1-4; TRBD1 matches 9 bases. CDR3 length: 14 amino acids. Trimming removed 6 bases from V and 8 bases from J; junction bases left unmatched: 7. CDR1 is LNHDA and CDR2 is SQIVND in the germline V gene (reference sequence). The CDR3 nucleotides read TGTGCCAGTAGCATACAGGGGGCGGAGGAAAAACTGTTTTTT. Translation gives CASSIQGAEEKLFF.

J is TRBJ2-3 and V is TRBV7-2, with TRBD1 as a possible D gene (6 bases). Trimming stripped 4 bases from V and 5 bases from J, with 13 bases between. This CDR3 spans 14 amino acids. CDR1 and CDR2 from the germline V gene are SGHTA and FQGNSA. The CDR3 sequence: CASSSAQGEDTQYF. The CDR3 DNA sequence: TGTGCCAGCAGCTCAGCACAGGGCGAAGATACGCAGTATTTT.

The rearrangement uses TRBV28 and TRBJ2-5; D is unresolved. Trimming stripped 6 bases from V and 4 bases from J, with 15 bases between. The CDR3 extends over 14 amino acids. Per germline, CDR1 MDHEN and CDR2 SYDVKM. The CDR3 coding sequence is TGTGCCAGCAGAGGTCTAGGATGGCGAGAGACCCAGTACTTC. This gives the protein CASRGLGWRETQYF.

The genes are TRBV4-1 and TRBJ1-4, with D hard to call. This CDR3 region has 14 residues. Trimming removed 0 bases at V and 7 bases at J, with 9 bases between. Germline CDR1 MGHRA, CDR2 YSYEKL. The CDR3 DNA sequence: TGCGCCAGCAGCCAAGAAAACAGTCGTGAAAAACTGTTTTTT. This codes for CASSQENSREKLFF.

The chain's CDR3 is CASSLGLQLSYNEQFF. The DNA for the CDR3 is TGTGCCAGTAGTTTGGGACTTCAACTCTCCTACAATGAGCAGTTCTTC. V usage is TRBV19 and J usage is TRBJ2-1, with D possibly TRBD2 on 6 matching bases. Trimming shortened V by 5 bases and J by 0 bases, and 14 bases separated the two germline ends. The germline gives CDR1 LNHDA, CDR2 SQIVND (reference sequence). CDR3 size: 16 residues.

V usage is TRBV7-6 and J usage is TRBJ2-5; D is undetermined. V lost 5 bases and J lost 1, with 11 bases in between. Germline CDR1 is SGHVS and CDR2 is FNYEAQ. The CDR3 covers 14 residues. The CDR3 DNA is TGTGCCAGCAGCCTACAGTTGGGCCAAGAGACCCAGTACTTC. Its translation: CASSLQLGQETQYF.

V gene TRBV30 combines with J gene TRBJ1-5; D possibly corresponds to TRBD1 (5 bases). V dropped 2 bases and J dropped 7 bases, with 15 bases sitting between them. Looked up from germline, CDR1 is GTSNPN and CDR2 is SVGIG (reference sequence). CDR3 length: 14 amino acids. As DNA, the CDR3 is TGTGCCTGGAGTATTGACAGTCCGGCCCAGCCCCAGCATTTT. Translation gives CAWSIDSPAQPQHF.

CDR3 nucleotide sequence: TGTGCCACCAGCAGGACGACAGTTAACTCCTACAATGAGCAGTTCTTC. This sequence encodes CATSRTTVNSYNEQFF. The chain carries TRBV15 and TRBJ2-1; possible D gene TRBD1, 5 bases. The CDR3 covers 16 residues. The V and J ends lost 3 bases and 0 bases respectively, with 12 bases between them. Germline values: CDR1 LNHNV, CDR2 YYDKDF (reference sequence).

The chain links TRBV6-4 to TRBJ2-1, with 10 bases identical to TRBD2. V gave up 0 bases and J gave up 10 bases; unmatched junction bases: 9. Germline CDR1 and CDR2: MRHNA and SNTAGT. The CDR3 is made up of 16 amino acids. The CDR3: CASSDSRSFSGREQFF. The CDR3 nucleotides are TGTGCCAGCAGTGACTCCCGATCCTTTAGCGGGAGGGAGCAGTTCTTC.

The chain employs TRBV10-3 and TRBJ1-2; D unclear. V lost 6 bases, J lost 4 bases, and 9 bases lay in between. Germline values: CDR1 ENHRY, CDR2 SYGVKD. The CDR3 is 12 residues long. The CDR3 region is CAISLSGYGYTF. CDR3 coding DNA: TGTGCCATCAGCTTAAGCGGCTATGGCTACACCTTC.

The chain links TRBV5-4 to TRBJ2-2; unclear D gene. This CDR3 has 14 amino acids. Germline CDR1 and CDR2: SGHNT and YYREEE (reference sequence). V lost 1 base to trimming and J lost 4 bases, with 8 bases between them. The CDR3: CASSLYSGTGELFF. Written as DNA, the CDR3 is TGTGCCAGCAGCTTGTATAGTGGCACCGGGGAGCTGTTTTTT. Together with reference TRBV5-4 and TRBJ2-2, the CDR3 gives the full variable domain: ETGVTQSPTHLIKTRGQQVTLRCSSQSGHNTVSWYQQALGQGPQFIFQYYREEENGRGNFPPRFSGLQFPNYSSELNVNALELDDSALYLCASSLYSGTGELFFGEGSRLTVL.

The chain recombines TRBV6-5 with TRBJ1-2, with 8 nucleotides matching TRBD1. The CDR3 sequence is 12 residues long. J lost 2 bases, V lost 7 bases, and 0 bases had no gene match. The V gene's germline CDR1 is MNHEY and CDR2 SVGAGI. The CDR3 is CASTGGNYGYTF. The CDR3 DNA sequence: TGTGCCAGCACAGGGGGCAACTATGGCTACACCTTC.

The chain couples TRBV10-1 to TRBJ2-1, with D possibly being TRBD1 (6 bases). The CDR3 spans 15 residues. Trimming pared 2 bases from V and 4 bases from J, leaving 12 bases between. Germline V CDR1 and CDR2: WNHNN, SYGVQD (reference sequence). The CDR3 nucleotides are TGCGCCAGCAGTGAGGGCAGGGGAACATACAATGAGCAGTTCTTC. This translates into CASSEGRGTYNEQFF.

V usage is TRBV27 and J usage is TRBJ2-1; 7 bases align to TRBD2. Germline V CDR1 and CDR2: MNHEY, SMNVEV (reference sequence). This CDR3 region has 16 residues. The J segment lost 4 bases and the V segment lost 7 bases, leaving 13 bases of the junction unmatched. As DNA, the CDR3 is TGTGCCAGCACCTCAAGCGGGAAAGGGCCGTACAATGAGCAGTTCTTC. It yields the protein CASTSSGKGPYNEQFF.

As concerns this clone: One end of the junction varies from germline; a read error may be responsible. The CDR3: CASSLGAIVDF. CDR3 sequence (DNA): TGTGCCAGCAGCTTGGGGGCCATAGTAGACTTC. The V call is TRBV7-9, the J call TRBJ2-7, with a possible D match to TRBD1 (6 bases). The length of the CDR3 is 11 residues. Germline values: CDR1 SEHNR, CDR2 FQNEAQ (reference sequence).

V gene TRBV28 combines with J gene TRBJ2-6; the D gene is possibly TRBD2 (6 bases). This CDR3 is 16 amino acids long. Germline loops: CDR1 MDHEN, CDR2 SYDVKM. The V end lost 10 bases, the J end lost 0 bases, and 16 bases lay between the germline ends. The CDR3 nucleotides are TGTGCCACCATTGGCGGGGCGCACTCTGGGGCCAACGTCCTGACTTTC. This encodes CATIGGAHSGANVLTF.

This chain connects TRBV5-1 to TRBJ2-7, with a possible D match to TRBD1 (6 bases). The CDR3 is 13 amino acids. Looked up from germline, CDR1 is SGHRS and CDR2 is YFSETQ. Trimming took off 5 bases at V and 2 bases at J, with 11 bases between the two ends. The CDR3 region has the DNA TGCGCCAGCAGTGGGGACAAAACCTACGAGCAGTACTTC. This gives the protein CASSGDKTYEQYF.